The clone carrying this T cell receptor beta chain was observed at least ten times. Antigen specificity is unknown. This record comes from a study of response to subunit inactivated influenza vaccine. Whole-study findings and limits: Each seasonal influenza vaccination, the authors suggested, recruits few new T cells.

Germline V gives CDR1 SEHNR, CDR2 FQNEAQ (reference sequence). The CDR3 totals 13 residues. Deletions cut 2 bases from V and 0 bases from J, with 4 bases between. MiXCR was run by TCRdb on the RT-PCR reads, yielding one entry per CDR3 protein. Altogether about 700,000 distinct CDR3 sequences are present, approximately 15% being singletons, with the ten largest covering 5.5% to 8%. This chain uses TRBV7-9 with TRBJ1-1, with D uncertain. The input for sequencing was PBMCs from blood, taken about 14 days before vaccination. This sequence was found in a man in his forties or fifties who received an inactivated influenza vaccine. The CDR3 region has the DNA TGTGCCAGCAGCTTACCAGTGAACACTGAAGCTTTCTTT. Translation: CASSLPVNTEAFF.